The rows below give T cell receptor beta chains drawn from one sample of a study of T cells in Graves' hyperthyroidism and ophthalmopathy. TCRdb called the multiplex PCR reads again in MiXCR, with one record for every CDR3 protein. The data contain fewer than 800,000 distinct CDR3 sequences, less than 20% of them singletons. Specimen: blood. The receptor set was obtained from a man aged 18 to 35 with Graves' hyperthyroidism. The CDR3 runs from the conserved cysteine through the conserved F or W. A D gene is named only where the DNA matches it firmly. The listing skips clone size in some rows; elsewhere it reads once, few, many or a size class.

clone size	D gene	V gene	J gene	CDR3 protein	CDR3 DNA
few	TRBD1	TRBV15	TRBJ1-1	CATSGDSGTGVNTEAFF	TGTGCCACCAGCGGGGACTCCGGGACAGGGGTGAACACTGAAGCTTTCTTT
many	.	TRBV2	TRBJ1-4	CASKGSEKLFF	TGTGCCAGCAAAGGCAGTGAAAAACTGTTTTTT
few	.	TRBV5-6	TRBJ2-2	CASAPSVTGELFF	TGTGCCAGCGCGCCGAGTGTTACCGGGGAGCTGTTTTTT
.	TRBD2	TRBV19	TRBJ2-1	CASSIGLAGVYEQFF	TGTGCCAGTAGTATTGGACTAGCGGGAGTTTATGAGCAGTTCTTC
many	TRBD2	TRBV7-2	TRBJ2-7	CASSPTGLAASSYEQYF	TGTGCCAGCAGCCCCACAGGACTAGCGGCTAGCTCCTACGAGCAGTACTTC
few	TRBD2	TRBV3-1	TRBJ2-3	CASSPDPRLAGPFTTTDTQYF	TGTGCCAGCAGCCCAGATCCCCGACTAGCGGGACCATTTACAACCACAGATACGCAGTATTTT
once	.	TRBV25-1	TRBJ2-5	CASGRGQGRKYF	TGTGCCAGCGGGAGAGGGCAGGGGAGGAAGTACTTC
.	TRBD1	TRBV6-2/TRBV6-3	TRBJ1-2	CASSDPTGTGNYGYTF	TGTGCCAGCAGTGACCCGACAGGGACAGGCAACTATGGCTACACCTTC
.	.	TRBV29-1	TRBJ1-1	CSVGKGTGNTEAFF	TGCAGCGTTGGTAAGGGGACCGGTAACACTGAAGCTTTCTTT
few	TRBD1	TRBV24-1	TRBJ2-6	CATSDGQGLFGANVLTF	TGTGCCACCAGTGACGGACAGGGCCTTTTTGGGGCCAACGTCCTGACTTTC
many	TRBD2	TRBV28	TRBJ2-7	CASRLGLAGGEYEQYF	TGTGCCAGCAGACTTGGACTAGCGGGAGGGGAGTACGAGCAGTACTTC
many	.	TRBV28	TRBJ2-5	CASSAGWKETQYF	TGTGCCAGCAGTGCCGGATGGAAAGAGACCCAGTACTTC
.	.	TRBV4-2	TRBJ2-2	CASSQEKGGGTGELFF	TGTGCCAGCAGCCAAGAAAAAGGAGGAGGCACCGGGGAGCTGTTTTTT
.	TRBD1	TRBV20-1	TRBJ1-2	CSGTPRDRAFGYTF	TGCAGTGGGACACCCCGGGACAGGGCTTTCGGCTACACCTTC
.	TRBD1	TRBV25-1	TRBJ1-5	CASRALDRVGKPQHF	TGTGCCAGCAGGGCCCTGGACAGGGTTGGAAAGCCCCAGCATTTT
many	.	TRBV20-1	TRBJ2-5	CSARVRGASETQYF	TGCAGTGCTAGGGTACGGGGGGCGAGTGAGACCCAGTACTTC
few	.	TRBV28	TRBJ1-2	CASSLTGIAYGYTF	TGTGCCAGCAGTTTAACGGGTATAGCCTATGGCTACACCTTC
many	.	TRBV12-3/TRBV12-4	TRBJ1-1	CASSRLSGEEAFF	TGTGCCAGCAGTCGGTTGTCCGGGGAAGAAGCTTTCTTT
.	.	TRBV20-1	TRBJ2-1	CSARALGGDNEQFF	TGCAGTGCTAGAGCCCTCGGGGGAGATAATGAGCAGTTCTTC
many	.	TRBV7-2	TRBJ1-1	CASRLHRATEAFF	TGTGCCAGCAGACTACACAGGGCGACTGAAGCTTTCTTT
many	TRBD2	TRBV2	TRBJ2-1	CASSVLAAYNEQFF	TGTGCCAGCAGTGTACTAGCGGCGTACAATGAGCAGTTCTTC
many	TRBD1	TRBV6-1	TRBJ1-2	CASSYSRDSYGYTF	TGTGCCAGCAGTTACTCCCGGGACAGTTATGGCTACACCTTC
few	.	TRBV10-3	TRBJ2-7	CAISESDSGITYEQYF	TGTGCCATCAGTGAGTCGGATAGCGGAATTACCTACGAGCAGTACTTC
many	.	TRBV12-3/TRBV12-4	TRBJ2-4	CASSPGALAKNIQYF	TGTGCCAGCAGTCCCGGAGCTCTAGCCAAAAACATTCAGTACTTC
many	.	TRBV11-3	TRBJ2-5	CASSPIGKETQYF	TGTGCCAGCAGCCCGATCGGGAAAGAGACCCAGTACTTC
few	.	TRBV7-2	TRBJ1-2	CASSLTPTGYTF	TGTGCCAGCAGCTTGACTCCGACCGGCTACACCTTC
many	.	TRBV2	TRBJ2-7	CASRLTVHEQYF	TGTGCCAGCCGGTTGACGGTCCACGAGCAGTACTTC
.	.	TRBV4-1	TRBJ2-7	CASSQDWRVYEQYF	TGCGCCAGCAGCCAAGATTGGCGGGTCTACGAGCAGTACTTC
few	.	TRBV28	TRBJ2-6	CASSFPGGLDVLTF	TGTGCCAGCAGTTTCCCAGGCGGCCTTGACGTCCTGACTTTC
.	.	TRBV24-1	TRBJ2-3	CATSDPGPVRGPSTDTQYF	TGTGCCACCAGTGACCCTGGCCCCGTTCGGGGTCCAAGCACAGATACGCAGTATTTT
.	.	TRBV27	TRBJ2-3	CASSLVADPGTQYF	TGTGCCAGCAGTTTAGTAGCGGACCCGGGTACGCAGTATTTT
few	.	TRBV28	TRBJ2-5	CASSRFLRIGVSKTQYF	TGTGCCAGCAGTCGCTTTTTAAGAATCGGGGTATCCAAGACCCAGTACTTC
.	TRBD2	TRBV7-9	TRBJ2-1	CASSLPLLAGVNNEQFF	TGTGCCAGCAGCCTGCCCTTACTAGCGGGAGTCAACAATGAGCAGTTCTTC
.	.	TRBV29-1	TRBJ2-5	CSVEAQGKTQYF	TGCAGCGTTGAGGCCCAGGGAAAGACCCAGTACTTC
many	TRBD2	TRBV18	TRBJ2-1	CASSPWLAGSDEQFF	TGTGCCAGCTCACCCTGGCTAGCGGGATCCGATGAGCAGTTCTTC
.	TRBD1	TRBV27	TRBJ2-1	CASSLGTGGFDEQFF	TGTGCCAGCAGTTTAGGGACAGGGGGTTTCGATGAGCAGTTCTTC
.	TRBD2	TRBV30	TRBJ2-1	CAWSVGTSRGEQFF	TGTGCCTGGAGTGTCGGGACTAGCAGGGGTGAGCAGTTCTTC
few	TRBD1	TRBV19	TRBJ2-7	CASSMTGGSAYEQYF	TGTGCCAGTAGTATGACAGGGGGCTCAGCCTACGAGCAGTACTTC
.	.	TRBV6-1	TRBJ1-4	CASSGRAIGKKLFF	TGTGCCAGCAGTGGACGGGCTATTGGGAAAAAACTGTTTTTT
few	TRBD1	TRBV28	TRBJ1-5	CASSQLDREGQQPQHF	TGTGCCAGCAGCCAACTGGACAGGGAGGGGCAACAGCCCCAGCATTTT
.	.	TRBV2	TRBJ1-3	CASRARGNTIYF	TGTGCCAGCAGGGCGCGGGGAAACACCATATATTTT
few	TRBD2	TRBV2	TRBJ2-1	CASIQRGGYNVQFF	TGTGCCAGCATTCAGCGGGGTGGCTACAATGTGCAGTTCTTC
.	TRBD1	TRBV7-9	TRBJ2-7	CASSKTQGDEQYF	TGTGCCAGCAGCAAAACACAGGGGGACGAGCAGTACTTC
.	.	TRBV25-1	TRBJ2-2	CASSPNRGGTGELFF	TGTGCCAGCAGTCCCAACAGGGGAGGGACCGGGGAGCTGTTTTTT
.	TRBD1	TRBV2	TRBJ1-3	CASTGGQGGGNTIYF	TGTGCCAGCACCGGGGGACAGGGTGGTGGAAACACCATATATTTT
many	TRBD2	TRBV7-3	TRBJ2-3	CASSRGGSVDTQYF	TGTGCCAGCAGCCGCGGGGGTAGCGTAGATACGCAGTATTTT
.	TRBD1	TRBV6-1	TRBJ2-7	CASSEAATGVLYEQYF	TGTGCCAGCAGTGAAGCCGCGACAGGGGTATTGTACGAGCAGTACTTC
.	.	TRBV28	TRBJ1-5	CASSPPEPTVWAQHF	TGTGCCAGCAGTCCTCCCGAACCCACAGTGTGGGCCCAGCATTTT
many	TRBD2	TRBV28	TRBJ2-3	CASSFAGVRDTQYF	TGTGCCAGCAGTTTTGCGGGAGTGCGTGATACGCAGTATTTT
few	.	TRBV11-2	TRBJ2-5	CAGSLVRRRGETQYF	TGTGCCGGCAGCTTAGTGCGTCGCCGTGGGGAGACCCAGTACTTC
many	.	TRBV11-1	TRBJ2-5	CASSPSNAGAQETQYF	TGTGCCAGCAGCCCGTCAAATGCCGGGGCCCAAGAGACCCAGTACTTC
many	.	TRBV28	TRBJ2-3	CASSLGGAQRSTDTQYF	TGTGCCAGCAGCCTAGGAGGGGCCCAGCGTTCCACAGATACGCAGTATTTT
few	TRBD1	TRBV4-1	TRBJ2-3	CASSQDPPTGGTDTQYF	TGCGCCAGCAGCCAAGATCCACCGACAGGGGGCACAGATACGCAGTATTTT
few	TRBD1	TRBV5-1	TRBJ1-2	CASSTRQGANYGYTF	TGCGCCAGCAGCACAAGACAGGGAGCTAACTATGGCTACACCTTC
many	.	TRBV2	TRBJ2-7	CASSDPGRSYEQYF	TGTGCCAGCAGTGACCCGGGACGCTCCTACGAGCAGTACTTC
few	TRBD1	TRBV19	TRBJ2-2	CASSGRGQGANTGELFF	TGTGCCAGTAGTGGCCGGGGACAGGGGGCGAACACCGGGGAGCTGTTTTTT
many	TRBD2	TRBV7-3	TRBJ2-1	CASSLSGRPGDEQFF	TGTGCCAGCAGCCTTAGCGGGAGGCCAGGCGATGAGCAGTTCTTC
.	TRBD2	TRBV7-6	TRBJ2-5	CASTLAGGYGETQYF	TGTGCCAGCACTTTAGCGGGAGGGTACGGAGAGACCCAGTACTTC
.	TRBD1	TRBV19	TRBJ2-2	CASRWGQGTGELFF	TGTGCCAGTAGATGGGGACAGGGAACCGGGGAGCTGTTTTTT